This TCR beta chain was documented in a study of long-term antiretroviral therapy in people with HIV. Across the whole study: The earliest samples predate the 2015 immediate-ART recommendation by about a decade.

The CDR3 is 16 residues long. With V trimmed by 4 bases and J by 3 bases, 11 bases remained unmatched. The V gene's germline CDR1 is SGHTA and CDR2 FQGNSA. The assay used was immunoSEQ (version v3.0), run at survey level. Some clones are missing from TCRdb's copy, which holds only in-frame ones; the method was immunoSEQ multiplex PCR. The sample lists 7,200 or so clones; around 70% were seen once. Inclusion required at least two post-ART and at least one pre-ART PBMC samples. Treatment locations for all participants with HIV were in the United States. The sequenced sample was unsorted PBMCs, obtained about 0.9 years before starting antiretroviral therapy. V and J are TRBV7-2 and TRBJ1-2; 7 nucleotides line up with TRBD1. The clonotype comes from a man aged 35-49 years with HIV. CDR3 loop: CASSSWTGSPDYGYTF. CDR3 in DNA: TGTGCCAGCAGCTCTTGGACAGGCTCTCCGGACTATGGCTACACCTTC.